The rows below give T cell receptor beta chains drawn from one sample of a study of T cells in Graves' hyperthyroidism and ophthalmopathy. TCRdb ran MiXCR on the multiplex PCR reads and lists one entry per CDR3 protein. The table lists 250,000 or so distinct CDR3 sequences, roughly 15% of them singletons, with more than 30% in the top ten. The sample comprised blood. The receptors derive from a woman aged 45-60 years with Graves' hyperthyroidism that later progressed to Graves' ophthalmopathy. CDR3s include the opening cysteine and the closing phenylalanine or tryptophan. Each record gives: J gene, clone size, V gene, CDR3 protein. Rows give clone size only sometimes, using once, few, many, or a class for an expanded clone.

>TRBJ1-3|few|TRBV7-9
CASSLADSGNTIYF
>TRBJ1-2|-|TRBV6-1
CVSSPRSNYGYTF
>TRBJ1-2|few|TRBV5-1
CASSTGLSDYGYTF
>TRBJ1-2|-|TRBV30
CACTNYDNVTIGSYGYTF
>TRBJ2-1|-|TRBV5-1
CASSFYICSARDLAGVWEQFF
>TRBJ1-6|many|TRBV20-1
CSADTDRDNSPLHF
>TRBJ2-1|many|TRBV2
CASSAVGLAGHNEQFF
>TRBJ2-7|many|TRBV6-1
CASSLTVRDRGYEQYF
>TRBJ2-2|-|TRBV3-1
CASSQEPSGRMSGELFF
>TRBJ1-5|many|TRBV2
CASSRTGDNQPQHF
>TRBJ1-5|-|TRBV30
CAWGDGTHQWQPQHF
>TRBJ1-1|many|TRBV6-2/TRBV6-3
CASSYSRAGGTEAFF
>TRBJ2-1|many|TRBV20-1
CSAGTGGSRSYNEQFF
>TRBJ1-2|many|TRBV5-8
CASSLWGGNGYTF
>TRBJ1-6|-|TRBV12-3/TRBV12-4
CASSFWERLNSPLHF
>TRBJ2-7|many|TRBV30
CAWTYYLGRSYEQYF
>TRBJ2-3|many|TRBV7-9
CASSLDGGTTDTQYF
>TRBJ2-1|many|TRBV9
CASSWEVSYNEQFF
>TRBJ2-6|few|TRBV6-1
CASSPRDEGEVSGANVLTF
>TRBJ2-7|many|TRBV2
CATLGDSAYEQYF
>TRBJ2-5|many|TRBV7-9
CASSADRGGGFEEETQYF
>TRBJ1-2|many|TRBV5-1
CASSLEQTEGYTF
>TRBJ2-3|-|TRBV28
CASRPQWAQGLAGGATLPTDTQYF
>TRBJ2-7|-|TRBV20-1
CSVTTGKGYEQYF
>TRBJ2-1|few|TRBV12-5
CASGSGWGHYNEQFF
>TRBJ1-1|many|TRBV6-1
CASSKSWQGLPNTEAFF
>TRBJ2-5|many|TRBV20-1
CSAREQLAGGSMYF
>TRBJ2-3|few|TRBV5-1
CASSSTSGATDTQYF
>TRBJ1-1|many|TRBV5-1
CASTRSGQMNTEAFF
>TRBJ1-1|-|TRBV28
CASSLGWTGPVMNTEAFF
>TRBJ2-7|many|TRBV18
CASSPQGGSEQYF
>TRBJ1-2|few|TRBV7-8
CASSLALRAERHGYTF
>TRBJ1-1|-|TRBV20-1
CSARLTANTEAFF
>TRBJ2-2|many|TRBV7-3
CASTLNRVTGELFF
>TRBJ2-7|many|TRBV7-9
CASISDPGQGVSYEQYF
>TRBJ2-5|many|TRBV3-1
CASSQDLSGPRWVETQYF
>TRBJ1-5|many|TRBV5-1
CASSYDRDNQPQHF
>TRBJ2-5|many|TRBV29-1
CSAPGHTYQETQYF
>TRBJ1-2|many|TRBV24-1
CATRGTPGPGYYGYTF
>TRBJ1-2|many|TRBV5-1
CASSPIPGPEGDGYTF
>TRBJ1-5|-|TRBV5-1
CASSLAGTGGTNQPQHF
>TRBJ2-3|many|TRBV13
CASSSAQGLAGSGATDTQYF
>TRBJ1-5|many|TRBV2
CASSEGPAPGQPQHF
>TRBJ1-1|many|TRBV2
CASSEAGQIMERSEAFF